The rows below give T cell receptor beta chains drawn from one sample of a study of blood T cell repertoires in COVID-19. The assay was immunoSEQ multiplex PCR, and TCRdb's table has in-frame clones only and misses some. The sample has about 370,000 clones, more than 85% seen once. Sequencing was carried out using PBMCs or T cells enriched from blood (not recorded which). The receptors shown here come from a woman aged 40 to 50 who had been exposed to COVID-19. Each CDR3 is given with its conserved first and last residue. The D gene is left open where the match is weak. Clone size is stated in some rows and not others, as once, few, many or a class when expanded.

CDR3nt,CDR3aa,j_gene,d_gene,v_gene,abundance
TGTGCCTGGACGGGACAGACTAATTCACCCCTCCACTTT,CAWTGQTNSPLHF,TRBJ1-6,TRBD1,TRBV30,NA
TGTGCCAGCAGCCCCCGGACAATTAGCACAGATACGCAGTATTTT,CASSPRTISTDTQYF,TRBJ2-3,NA,TRBV7-2,NA
TGCGCCAGCAGCCAAGAGGAGGGCTCCCCCTACGAGCAGTACTTC,CASSQEEGSPYEQYF,TRBJ2-7,NA,TRBV4-1,NA
TGTGCCAGCAGCCGGTTGACCGGGGGGGGGACAGGGTACACTGAAGCTTTCTTT,CASSRLTGGGTGYTEAFF,TRBJ1-1,TRBD1,TRBV7-9,NA
TGTGCCAGCTCACCACTACAGGACACTGAAGCTTTCTTT,CASSPLQDTEAFF,TRBJ1-1,NA,TRBV18,NA
TGCAGCGTTGAAGCGGGGACAGGGGGCTCCTACGAGCAGTACTTC,CSVEAGTGGSYEQYF,TRBJ2-7,TRBD1,TRBV29-1,NA
TGTGCCAGTAGTATAGATGTCCTAGCGGGGGTATCAGATACGCAGTATTTT,CASSIDVLAGVSDTQYF,TRBJ2-3,TRBD2,TRBV19,NA
TGTGCCAGTAAGCAACAGGCTCCCACTAATGAAAAACTGTTTTTT,CASKQQAPTNEKLFF,TRBJ1-4,NA,TRBV19,NA
TGTGCCAGCAGTTTAAAGGGGAATCAGCCCCAGCATTTT,CASSLKGNQPQHF,TRBJ1-5,NA,TRBV28,NA
TGTGCCAGCAGTTTGGGAGGGAGTAACACCATATATTTT,CASSLGGSNTIYF,TRBJ1-3,NA,TRBV12-3/TRBV12-4,NA
TGCGCCAGCAGCCGCGCGCCCGGGACAGCTAATGAAAAACTGTTTTTT,CASSRAPGTANEKLFF,TRBJ1-4,TRBD1,TRBV4-1,NA
TGTGCCAGCAGCATCGGGATTTCGGGACAGGGAGACTATGGCTACACCTTC,CASSIGISGQGDYGYTF,TRBJ1-2,TRBD1,TRBV5-5,NA
TGTGCCAGCAGCAAAGATGGCAGGCGAAACTCCTACGAGCAGTACTTC,CASSKDGRRNSYEQYF,TRBJ2-7,NA,TRBV21-1,NA
TGCAGCGTTCAAGAACTCGCCTACGAGCAGTACTTC,CSVQELAYEQYF,TRBJ2-7,NA,TRBV29-1,NA
TGTGCCAGTAGTATGCAGGGTGGAAGCAATCAGCCCCAGCATTTT,CASSMQGGSNQPQHF,TRBJ1-5,NA,TRBV19,once
TGTGCCAGCAGCCGCGCGAGGGGACACTCTCTAGGGGAGACCCAGTACTTC,CASSRARGHSLGETQYF,TRBJ2-5,NA,TRBV5-8,once
TGCGCCAGCAGCTGGACAGGGGAGACTGAAGCTTTCTTT,CASSWTGETEAFF,TRBJ1-1,TRBD1,TRBV5-1,NA
TGTGCCAGCAGCGTGTCCGGGATTAACACAGATACGCAGTATTTT,CASSVSGINTDTQYF,TRBJ2-3,NA,TRBV9,NA
TGCGCCAGCAGCTTGCCGACAGGGGATGGCTACACCTTC,CASSLPTGDGYTF,TRBJ1-2,TRBD1,TRBV5-1,NA
TGCGCCAGCAGCCTTCCAAACAGGGGCGGCACAGATACGCAGTATTTT,CASSLPNRGGTDTQYF,TRBJ2-3,TRBD1,TRBV5-1,NA
TGTGCCAGCAGTTACTCGACAGGACATCAGCCCCAGCATTTT,CASSYSTGHQPQHF,TRBJ1-5,NA,TRBV6-2/TRBV6-3,NA
TGTGCCAGTAGTCTAGGGGGGGTTATCACAGATACGCAGTATTTT,CASSLGGVITDTQYF,TRBJ2-3,NA,TRBV19,NA
TGTGCCAGCAGCTTGAACCGGGGAGCTGGAAACACCATATATTTT,CASSLNRGAGNTIYF,TRBJ1-3,NA,TRBV7-9,NA
TGTGCCAGCAGTGAGAGGGGGCGGAATAATGAAAAACTGTTTTTT,CASSERGRNNEKLFF,TRBJ1-4,TRBD1,TRBV6-1,NA
TGTGCCAGCAGCCCTACTGGGGCCAACGTCCTGACTTTC,CASSPTGANVLTF,TRBJ2-6,NA,TRBV7-3,NA
TGTGCCAGCAGCGTAGACCCAACAGGGGGAGCCCAAGAGACCCAGTACTTC,CASSVDPTGGAQETQYF,TRBJ2-5,TRBD1,TRBV9,NA
TGCGCCAGCAGCTTCTCAGGACAGGGGGCTTCATCTGGGGCCAACGTCCTGACTTTC,CASSFSGQGASSGANVLTF,TRBJ2-6,TRBD1,TRBV5-1,NA
TGTGCCAGCAGTTACCGCGGGGATAGCAATCAGCCCCAGCATTTT,CASSYRGDSNQPQHF,TRBJ1-5,NA,TRBV6-5,NA
TGCGCCAGCAGCCAAAGACAGGTAACAGATACGCAGTATTTT,CASSQRQVTDTQYF,TRBJ2-3,NA,TRBV5-1,NA
TGTGCCAGCAGCGTAGGGGTTGTCGCGGGAGGGCCTTACAATGAGCAGTTCTTC,CASSVGVVAGGPYNEQFF,TRBJ2-1,TRBD2,TRBV9,NA
TGTGCCACCAGCGTAGGCCACGGACAGGGGGCAGGGACCCAGTACTTC,CATSVGHGQGAGTQYF,TRBJ2-5,TRBD1,TRBV24-1,NA
TGCGCCAGCAGCTTGGGTTTGACAGGGAGAAATGAAAAACTGTTTTTT,CASSLGLTGRNEKLFF,TRBJ1-4,TRBD1,TRBV5-1,NA
TGTGCCAGCTCACCGACACCAACGAACACCGGGGAGCTGTTTTTT,CASSPTPTNTGELFF,TRBJ2-2,NA,TRBV18,NA
TGTGCCACCAGCAGAGATGGGAGGGGCCACACCTTC,CATSRDGRGHTF,TRBJ1-2,NA,TRBV15,few
TGCGCCAGCAGCCAAGATAAGGAGCGGGGGCTTACCTACGAGCAGTACTTC,CASSQDKERGLTYEQYF,TRBJ2-7,TRBD2,TRBV4-1,few
TGTGCCAGCAGCTTGGGCCCCGGGACTAGCTACTCTGATACGCAGTATTTT,CASSLGPGTSYSDTQYF,TRBJ2-3,TRBD2,TRBV5-5,NA
TGTGCCAGCAACTTAATTAACGGGGGGCGAAGGAATGGCTACACCTTC,CASNLINGGRRNGYTF,TRBJ1-2,NA,TRBV11-2,NA
TGTGCCAGCAGAGGGACAGACAACTATGGCTACACCTTC,CASRGTDNYGYTF,TRBJ1-2,TRBD1,TRBV12-3/TRBV12-4,NA
TGTGCCAGCAGTTCCCCCTTGACAGGGGTGAACGAGCAGTACTTC,CASSSPLTGVNEQYF,TRBJ2-7,TRBD1,TRBV6-5,NA